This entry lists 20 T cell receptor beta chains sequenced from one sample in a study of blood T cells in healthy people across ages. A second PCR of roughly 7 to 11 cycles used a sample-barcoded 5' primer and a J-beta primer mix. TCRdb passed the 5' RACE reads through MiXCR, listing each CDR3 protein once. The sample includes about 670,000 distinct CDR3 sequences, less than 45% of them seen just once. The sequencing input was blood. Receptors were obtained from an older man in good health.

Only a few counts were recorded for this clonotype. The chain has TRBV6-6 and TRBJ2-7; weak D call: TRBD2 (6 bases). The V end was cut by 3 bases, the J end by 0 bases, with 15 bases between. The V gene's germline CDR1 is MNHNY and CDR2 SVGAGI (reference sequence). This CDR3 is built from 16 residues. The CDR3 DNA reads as TGTGCCAGCAGTTATCAGGTCGGGAGACCCTCCTACGAGCAGTACTTC. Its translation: CASSYQVGRPSYEQYF.

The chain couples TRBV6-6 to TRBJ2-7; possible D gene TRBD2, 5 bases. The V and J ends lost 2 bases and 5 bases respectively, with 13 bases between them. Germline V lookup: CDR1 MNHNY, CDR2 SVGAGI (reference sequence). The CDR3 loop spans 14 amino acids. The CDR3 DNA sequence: TGTGCCAGCAGTTACCAGAGGGCGGCCGACGAGCAGTACTTC. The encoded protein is CASSYQRAADEQYF.

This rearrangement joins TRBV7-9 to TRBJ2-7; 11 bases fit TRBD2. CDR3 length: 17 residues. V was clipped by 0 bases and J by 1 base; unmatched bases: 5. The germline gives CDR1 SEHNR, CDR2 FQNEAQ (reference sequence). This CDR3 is CASSLAATSGVSYEQYF. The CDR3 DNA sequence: TGTGCCAGCAGCTTAGCAGCGACTAGCGGGGTATCCTACGAGCAGTACTTC.

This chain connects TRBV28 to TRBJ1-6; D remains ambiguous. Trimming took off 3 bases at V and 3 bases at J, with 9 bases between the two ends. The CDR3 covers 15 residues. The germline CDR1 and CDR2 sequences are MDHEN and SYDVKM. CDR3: CASSFIGNYNSPLHF. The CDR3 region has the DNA TGTGCCAGCAGTTTTATCGGGAACTATAATTCACCCCTCCACTTT.

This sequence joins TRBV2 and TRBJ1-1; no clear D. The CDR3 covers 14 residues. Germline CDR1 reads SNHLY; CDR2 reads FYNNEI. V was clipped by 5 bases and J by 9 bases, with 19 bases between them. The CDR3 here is CASSQQQYIDKAFF. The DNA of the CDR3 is TGTGCCAGCAGTCAACAGCAGTACATCGATAAAGCTTTCTTT.

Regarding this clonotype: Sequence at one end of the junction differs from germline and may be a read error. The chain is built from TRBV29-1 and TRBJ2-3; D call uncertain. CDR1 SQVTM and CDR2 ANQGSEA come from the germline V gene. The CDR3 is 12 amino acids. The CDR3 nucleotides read TGCAGCGTAGAAGAGAACACAGATACGCAGTATTTT. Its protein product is CSVEENTDTQYF.

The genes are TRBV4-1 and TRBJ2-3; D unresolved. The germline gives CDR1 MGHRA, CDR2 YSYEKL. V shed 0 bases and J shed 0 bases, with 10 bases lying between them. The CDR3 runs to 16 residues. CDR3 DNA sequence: TGCGCCAGCAGCCAAGATGCGAGACCTAGCACAGATACGCAGTATTTT. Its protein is CASSQDARPSTDTQYF.

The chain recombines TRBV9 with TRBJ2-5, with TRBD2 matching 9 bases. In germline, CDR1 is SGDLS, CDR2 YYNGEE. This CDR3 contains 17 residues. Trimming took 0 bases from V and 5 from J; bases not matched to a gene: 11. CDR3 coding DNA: TGTGCCAGCAGCGTAGGGCTTAGCGGGGGCTCAGGGGAGACCCAGTACTTC. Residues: CASSVGLSGGSGETQYF.

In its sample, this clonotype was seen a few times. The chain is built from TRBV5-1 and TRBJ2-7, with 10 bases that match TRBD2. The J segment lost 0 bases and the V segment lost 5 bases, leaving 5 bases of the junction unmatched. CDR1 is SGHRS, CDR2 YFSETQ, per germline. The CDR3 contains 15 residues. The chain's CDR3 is CASRHGTSDSYEQYF. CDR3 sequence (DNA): TGCGCCAGCAGACACGGGACTAGCGACTCCTACGAGCAGTACTTC.

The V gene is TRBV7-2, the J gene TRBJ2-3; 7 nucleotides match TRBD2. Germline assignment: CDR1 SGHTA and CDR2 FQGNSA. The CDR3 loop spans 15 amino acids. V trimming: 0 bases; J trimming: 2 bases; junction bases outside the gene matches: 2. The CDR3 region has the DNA TGTGCCAGCAGCTTAGCGGGACTAAACACAGATACGCAGTATTTT. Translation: CASSLAGLNTDTQYF.

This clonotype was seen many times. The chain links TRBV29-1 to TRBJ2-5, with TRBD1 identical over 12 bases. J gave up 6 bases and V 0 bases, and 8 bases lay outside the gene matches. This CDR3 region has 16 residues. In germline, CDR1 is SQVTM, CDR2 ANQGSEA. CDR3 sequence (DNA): TGCAGCGTTGAAGATCTCGGGACAGGGGGCGGAAAGACCCAGTACTTC. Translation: CSVEDLGTGGGKTQYF.

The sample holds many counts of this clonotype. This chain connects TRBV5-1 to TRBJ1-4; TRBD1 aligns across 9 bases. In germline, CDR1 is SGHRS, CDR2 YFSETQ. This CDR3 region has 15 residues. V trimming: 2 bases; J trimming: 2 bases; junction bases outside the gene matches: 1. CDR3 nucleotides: TGCGCCAGCAGCTTACAGGGGGCGACTAATGAAAAACTGTTTTTT. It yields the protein CASSLQGATNEKLFF.

This CDR3 is CASRSTSGWGFF. The CDR3, as DNA: TGTGCCAGCAGGAGCACTAGCGGGTGGGGGTTCTTC. The chain couples TRBV28 to TRBJ2-1; 9 bases align to TRBD2. Germline V gene lookup returns CDR1 MDHEN and CDR2 SYDVKM. V was clipped by 6 bases and J by 15 bases; unmatched bases: 9. This CDR3 has 12 residues.

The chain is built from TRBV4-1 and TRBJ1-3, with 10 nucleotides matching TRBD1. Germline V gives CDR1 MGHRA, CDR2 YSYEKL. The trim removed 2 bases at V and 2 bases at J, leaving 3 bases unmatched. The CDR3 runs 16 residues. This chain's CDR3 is CASSQLDRGPGNTIYF. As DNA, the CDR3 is TGCGCCAGCAGCCAACTCGACAGGGGGCCTGGAAACACCATATATTTT.

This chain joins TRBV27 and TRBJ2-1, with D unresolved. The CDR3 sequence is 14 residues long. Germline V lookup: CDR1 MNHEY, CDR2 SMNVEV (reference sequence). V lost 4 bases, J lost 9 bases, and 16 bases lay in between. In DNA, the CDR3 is TGTGCCAGCAGTTCATTACGAAGGGATTCTGAGCAGTTCTTC. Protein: CASSSLRRDSEQFF.

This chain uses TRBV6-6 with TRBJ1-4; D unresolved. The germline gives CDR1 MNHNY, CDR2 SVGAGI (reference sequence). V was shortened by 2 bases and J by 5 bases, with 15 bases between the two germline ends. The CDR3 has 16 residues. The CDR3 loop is CASSYGEYSPNEKLFF. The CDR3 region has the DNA TGTGCCAGCAGTTACGGGGAGTATTCCCCAAATGAAAAACTGTTTTTT.

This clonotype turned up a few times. CDR3 in amino acids: CASSPGTSANYEQYF. The DNA of the CDR3 is TGTGCCAGCAGCCCTGGGACTAGCGCAAATTACGAGCAGTACTTC. The chain couples TRBV7-2 to TRBJ2-7, with 10 positions matching TRBD2. The CDR3 runs 15 residues. From germline, CDR1 is SGHTA and CDR2 FQGNSA. J lost 4 bases, V lost 5 bases, and 8 bases had no gene match. The entire variable domain, with the rest obtained from reference TRBV7-2 and TRBJ2-7, is as follows: GAGVSQSPSNKVTEKGKDVELRCDPISGHTALYWYRQSLGQGLEFLIYFQGNSAPDKSGLPSDRFSAERTGGSVSTLTIQRTQQEDSAVYLCASSPGTSANYEQYFGPGTRLTVT.

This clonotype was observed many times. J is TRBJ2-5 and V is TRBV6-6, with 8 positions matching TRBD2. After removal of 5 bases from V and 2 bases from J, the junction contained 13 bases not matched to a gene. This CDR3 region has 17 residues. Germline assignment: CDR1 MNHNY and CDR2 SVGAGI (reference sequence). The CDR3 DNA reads TGTGCCAGCAGTCCAGGGACTAGGCAGGGAACACAAGAGACCCAGTACTTC. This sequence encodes CASSPGTRQGTQETQYF.

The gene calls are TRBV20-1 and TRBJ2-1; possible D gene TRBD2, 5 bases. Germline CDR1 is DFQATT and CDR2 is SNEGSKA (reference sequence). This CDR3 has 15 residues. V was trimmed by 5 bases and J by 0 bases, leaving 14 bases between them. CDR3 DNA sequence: TGCAGTGCTCCTACCGGGAAGAGCTCCTACAATGAGCAGTTCTTC. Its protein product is CSAPTGKSSYNEQFF.

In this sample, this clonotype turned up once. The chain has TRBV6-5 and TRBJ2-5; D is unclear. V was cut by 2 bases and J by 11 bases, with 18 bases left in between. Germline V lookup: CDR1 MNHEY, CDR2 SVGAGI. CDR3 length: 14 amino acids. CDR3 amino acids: CASSYTGPSYEQYF. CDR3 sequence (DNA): TGTGCCAGCAGTTACACCGGTCCGTCTTATGAGCAGTACTTC.